The source of this TCR beta chain is a study of identical twins. This CDR3 has 15 residues. The V gene's germline CDR1 is SGDLS and CDR2 YYNGEE. Trimming left V 0 bases short and J 4 bases short, with 13 bases between. Template switching created a universal primer site, and the cDNA included unique molecular identifiers. TCRdb reanalysed the 5' RACE reads using MiXCR and keeps one entry per CDR3 protein. The data contain around 240,000 distinct CDR3 sequences, about 11% of them seen just once; the ten biggest clones take up about 9%. This clonotype was counted at least ten times. Antigen: not known. Study-level points and caveats: Donors were not followed over many years; analysis was cross-sectional. The abundant beta clonotypes from cord blood had fewer insertions, and memory repertoires had none of this.

The V call is TRBV9, the J call TRBJ1-1, with TRBD1 as a possible D gene (5 bases). This receptor was obtained from a middle-aged man in good health. The sequencing sample was made of memory T cells sorted from blood. The CDR3: CASSVGLGEATEAFF. In DNA form, the CDR3 reads TGTGCCAGCAGCGTAGGTTTGGGGGAAGCCACTGAAGCTTTCTTT.